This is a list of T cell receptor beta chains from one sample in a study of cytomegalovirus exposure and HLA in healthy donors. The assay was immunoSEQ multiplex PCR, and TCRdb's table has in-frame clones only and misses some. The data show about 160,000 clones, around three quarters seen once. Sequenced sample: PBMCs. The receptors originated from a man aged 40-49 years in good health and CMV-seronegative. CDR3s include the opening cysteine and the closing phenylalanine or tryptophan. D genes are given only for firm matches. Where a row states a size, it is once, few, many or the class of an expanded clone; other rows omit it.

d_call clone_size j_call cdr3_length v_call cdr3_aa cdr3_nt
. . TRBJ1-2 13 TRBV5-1 CASSGRPGFGYTF TGCGCCAGCAGCGGTCGCCCAGGGTTTGGCTACACCTTC
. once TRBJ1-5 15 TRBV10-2 CASSVSRGNRQPQHF TGCGCCAGCAGTGTGTCCAGGGGAAACCGTCAGCCCCAGCATTTT
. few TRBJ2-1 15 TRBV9 CASSPWANGYNEQFF TGTGCCAGCAGTCCTTGGGCCAATGGGTACAATGAGCAGTTCTTC
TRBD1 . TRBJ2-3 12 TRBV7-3 CASSSGQGLQYF TGTGCCAGCAGCTCCGGACAGGGGCTGCAGTATTTT
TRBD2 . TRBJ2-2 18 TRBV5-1 CASSFGLAGGPDTGELFF TGCGCCAGCAGCTTTGGACTAGCGGGAGGGCCAGACACCGGGGAGCTGTTTTTT
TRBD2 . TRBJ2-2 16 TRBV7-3 CASSLTSSGIVGELFF TGTGCCAGCAGCTTAACGTCTAGCGGGATTGTCGGGGAGCTGTTTTTT
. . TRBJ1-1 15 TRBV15 CATSSRLTENTEAFF TGTGCCACCAGCAGTCGACTGACCGAGAACACTGAAGCTTTCTTT
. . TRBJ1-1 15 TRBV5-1 CASSLGQLRGTEAFF TGCGCCAGCAGCTTGGGGCAGCTACGGGGGACTGAAGCTTTCTTT
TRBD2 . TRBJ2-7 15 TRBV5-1 CASSEGLAGSYEQYF TGCGCCAGCAGCGAGGGACTAGCGGGGTCCTACGAGCAGTACTTC
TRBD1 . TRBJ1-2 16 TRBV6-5 CASSYGHRTGGNGYTF TGTGCCAGCAGTTACGGGCACCGGACAGGGGGCAATGGCTACACCTTC
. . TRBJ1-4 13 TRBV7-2 CASSPRAREKLFF TGTGCCAGCAGCCCCAGGGCAAGGGAAAAACTGTTTTTT
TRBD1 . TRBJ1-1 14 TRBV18 CASSQGAPENEAFF TGTGCCAGCTCACAGGGGGCTCCCGAGAATGAAGCTTTCTTT
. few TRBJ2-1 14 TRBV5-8 CASSLLANIDEQFF TGTGCCAGCAGCTTACTAGCTAATATCGATGAGCAGTTCTTC
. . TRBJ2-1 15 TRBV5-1 CASSSARRAYNEQFF TGCGCCAGCAGCTCCGCTCGGAGAGCCTACAATGAGCAGTTCTTC
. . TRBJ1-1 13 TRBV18 CASSSSRETEAFF TGTGCCAGCTCCTCGTCGCGCGAGACTGAAGCTTTCTTT
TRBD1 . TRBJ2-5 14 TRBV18 CASSRTGEMETQYF TGTGCCAGCTCACGGACAGGGGAGATGGAGACCCAGTACTTC
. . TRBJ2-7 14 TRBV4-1 CASSLLTGRYEQYF TGCGCCAGCAGCCTTTTGACAGGTCGCTACGAGCAGTACTTC
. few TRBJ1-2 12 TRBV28 CASSLYLDSHTF TGTGCCAGCAGTTTATACCTCGACTCGCACACCTTC
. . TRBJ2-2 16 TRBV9 CASSVPPGLSTGELFF TGTGCCAGCAGCGTTCCTCCGGGACTTTCGACCGGGGAGCTGTTTTTT
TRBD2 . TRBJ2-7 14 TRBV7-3 CASSLTEASGEVYF TGTGCCAGCAGCTTAACGGAGGCTAGCGGGGAGGTGTACTTC
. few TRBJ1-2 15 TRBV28 CASSPSGSANYGYTF TGTGCCAGCAGTCCTTCGGGGTCAGCTAACTATGGCTACACCTTC
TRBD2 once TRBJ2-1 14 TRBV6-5 CASREREVMNEQFF TGTGCCAGCAGGGAGCGGGAGGTGATGAATGAGCAGTTCTTC
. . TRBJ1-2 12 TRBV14 CASSLDSYGYTF TGTGCCAGCAGCCTAGACAGCTATGGCTACACCTTC
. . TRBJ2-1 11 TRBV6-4 CASRFRDEQFF TGTGCCAGCAGATTCAGGGATGAGCAGTTCTTC
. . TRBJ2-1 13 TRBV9 CASSVGLAGEQFF TGTGCCAGCAGCGTAGGTCTTGCGGGAGAGCAGTTCTTC
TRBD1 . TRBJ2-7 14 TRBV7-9 CASSSWTPGQGTYF TGTGCCAGCAGCTCATGGACCCCGGGACAGGGTACTTACTTC
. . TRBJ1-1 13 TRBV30 CAWSVFGGTEAFF TGTGCCTGGAGTGTATTTGGAGGGACTGAAGCTTTCTTT
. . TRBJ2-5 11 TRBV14 CASSEAETQYF TGTGCCAGCAGCGAAGCGGAGACCCAGTACTTC
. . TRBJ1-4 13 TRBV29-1 CSVRGVWGEKLFF TGCAGCGTACGGGGGGTTTGGGGTGAAAAACTGTTTTTT
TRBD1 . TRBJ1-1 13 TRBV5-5 CASSEDRWEHAFF TGTGCCAGCAGCGAGGACAGGTGGGAACATGCTTTCTTT
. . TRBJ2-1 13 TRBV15 CATRAGSPGEQFF TGTGCCACCAGGGCGGGATCGCCCGGCGAGCAGTTCTTC
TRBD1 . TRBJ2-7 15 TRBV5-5 CASSLGTGTSYEQYF TGTGCCAGCAGCTTAGGGACAGGGACTTCCTACGAGCAGTACTTC
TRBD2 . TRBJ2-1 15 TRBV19 CASSKLAGSYNEQFF TGTGCCAGTAGCAAACTAGCGGGATCTTACAATGAGCAGTTCTTC
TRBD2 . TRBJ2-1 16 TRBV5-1 CASSLGGLAGGNEQFF TGCGCCAGCAGCTTGGGGGGACTAGCGGGAGGGAATGAGCAGTTCTTC
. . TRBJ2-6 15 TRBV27 CASLDSRSGANVLTF TGTGCCAGTTTGGACAGCCGATCTGGGGCCAACGTCCTGACTTTC
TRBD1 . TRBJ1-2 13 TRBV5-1 CASSHGTDYGYTF TGCGCCAGCAGCCACGGGACAGACTATGGCTACACCTTC
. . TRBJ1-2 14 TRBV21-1 CASSNDRVRYGYTF TGTGCCAGCAGCAACGACAGGGTCCGCTATGGCTACACCTTC
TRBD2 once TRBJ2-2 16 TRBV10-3 CAISESGLAGTGELFF TGTGCCATCAGTGAGTCCGGACTAGCGGGAACCGGGGAGCTGTTTTTT
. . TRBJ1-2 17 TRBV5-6 CASSLDLRSRGSYGYTF TGTGCCAGCAGCTTGGACCTCAGGTCGAGGGGGAGCTATGGCTACACCTTC
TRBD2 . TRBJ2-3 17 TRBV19 CASSRLAGGPGTDTQYF TGTGCCAGTAGTCGGCTAGCGGGAGGGCCTGGGACAGATACGCAGTATTTT